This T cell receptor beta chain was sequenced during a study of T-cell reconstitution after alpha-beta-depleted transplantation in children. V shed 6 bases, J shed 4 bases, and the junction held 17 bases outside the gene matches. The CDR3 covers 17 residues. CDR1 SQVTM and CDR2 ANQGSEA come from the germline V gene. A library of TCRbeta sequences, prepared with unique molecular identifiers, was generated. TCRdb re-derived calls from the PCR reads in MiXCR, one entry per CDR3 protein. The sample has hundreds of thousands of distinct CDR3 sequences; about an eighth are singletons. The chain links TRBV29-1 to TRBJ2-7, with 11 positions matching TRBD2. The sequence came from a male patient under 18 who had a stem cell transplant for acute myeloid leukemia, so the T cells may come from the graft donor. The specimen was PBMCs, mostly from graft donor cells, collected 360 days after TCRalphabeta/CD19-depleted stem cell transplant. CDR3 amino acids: CSVDGTDTSGSIYEQYF. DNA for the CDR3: TGCAGCGTAGACGGGACCGATACTAGCGGGAGTATTTACGAGCAGTACTTC.